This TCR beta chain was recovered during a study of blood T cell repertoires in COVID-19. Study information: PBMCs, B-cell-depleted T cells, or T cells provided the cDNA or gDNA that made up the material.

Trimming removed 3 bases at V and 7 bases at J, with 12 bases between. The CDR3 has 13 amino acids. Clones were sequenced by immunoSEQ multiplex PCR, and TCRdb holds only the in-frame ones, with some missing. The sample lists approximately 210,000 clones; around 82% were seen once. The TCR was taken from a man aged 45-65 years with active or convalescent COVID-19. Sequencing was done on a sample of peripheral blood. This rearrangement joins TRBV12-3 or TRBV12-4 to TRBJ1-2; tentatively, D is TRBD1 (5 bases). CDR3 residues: CASSFQGGAGYTF. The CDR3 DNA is TGTGCCAGCAGTTTCCAGGGAGGAGCTGGCTACACCTTC.